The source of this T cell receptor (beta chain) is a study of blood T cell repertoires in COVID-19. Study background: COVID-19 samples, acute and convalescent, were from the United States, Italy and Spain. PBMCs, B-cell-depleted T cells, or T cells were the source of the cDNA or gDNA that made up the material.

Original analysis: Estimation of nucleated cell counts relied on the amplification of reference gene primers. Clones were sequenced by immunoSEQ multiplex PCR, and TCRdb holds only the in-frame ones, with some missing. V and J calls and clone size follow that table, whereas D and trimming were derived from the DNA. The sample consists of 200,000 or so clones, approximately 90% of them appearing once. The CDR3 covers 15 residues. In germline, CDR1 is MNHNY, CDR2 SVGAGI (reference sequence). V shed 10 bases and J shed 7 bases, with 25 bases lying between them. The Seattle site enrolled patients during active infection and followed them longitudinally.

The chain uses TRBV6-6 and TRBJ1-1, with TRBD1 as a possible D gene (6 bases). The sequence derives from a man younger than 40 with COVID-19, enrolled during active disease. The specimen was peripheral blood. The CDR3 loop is CATRGQKGDKNEAFF. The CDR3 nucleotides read TGTGCCACCCGTGGACAAAAGGGGGATAAGAATGAAGCTTTCTTT.